This is a list of T cell receptor beta chains from one sample in a study of T cell clonotyping in hematopoietic cell transplantation. Libraries were prepared by immunoSEQ multiplex PCR; TCRdb keeps only in-frame clonotypes and omits some of them. The repertoire includes roughly 5,300 clones, roughly 70% of them detected once, and 25% to 30% sits in the top ten. Sequences were derived from PBMCs, sampled 180 days after allogeneic stem cell transplant. Source of these receptors: a male patient in his fifties or sixties who had an allogeneic stem cell transplant from an unrelated donor, so the T cells may come from the graft donor. Some clones in this sample may be carry-over from other donors' samples. Both conserved end residues are part of each CDR3. Fields, in order: clone size, D gene, CDR3 length, V gene, J gene, CDR3 protein, CDR3 DNA. D genes are given only for firm matches. Clone size appears in some rows only: once, few, many, or a class for an expanded clone.

>once|TRBD2|17|TRBV4-3|TRBJ2-7
CASSESIGTSGNHEQYF
TGCGCCAGCAGCGAGTCGATTGGGACTAGCGGGAACCACGAGCAGTACTTC
>large|NA|13|TRBV7-3|TRBJ2-7
CASSLEGDYEQYF
TGTGCCAGCAGCTTAGAAGGGGACTACGAGCAGTACTTC
>NA|NA|15|TRBV4-1|TRBJ1-5
CASSQQENTNQPQHF
TGCGCCAGCAGCCAGCAGGAGAACACGAATCAGCCCCAGCATTTT
>NA|TRBD1|16|TRBV11-3|TRBJ1-1
CASRIRLQGADTEAFF
TGTGCCAGCAGGATCCGCCTCCAGGGGGCGGATACTGAAGCTTTCTTT
>NA|NA|14|TRBV27|TRBJ1-1
CASSLFPGPTEAFF
TGTGCCAGCAGTTTATTCCCGGGACCCACTGAAGCTTTCTTT
>NA|TRBD1|14|TRBV5-4|TRBJ2-7
CASSSTGGIYEQYF
TGTGCCAGCAGCTCCACAGGGGGCATCTACGAGCAGTACTTC
>NA|NA|13|TRBV29-1|TRBJ2-3
CSVESVNTDTQYF
TGCAGCGTTGAATCCGTCAACACAGATACGCAGTATTTT
>NA|NA|13|TRBV6-1|TRBJ1-5
CASMVGSNQPQHF
TGTGCCAGCATGGTGGGAAGCAATCAGCCCCAGCATTTT
>NA|TRBD2|14|TRBV2|TRBJ2-7
CASHQTSGLYEQYF
TGTGCCAGCCATCAGACTAGCGGCCTCTACGAGCAGTACTTC
>few|NA|15|TRBV19|TRBJ1-3
CASSMGVSSGNTIYF
TGTGCCAGTAGTATGGGCGTCAGCTCTGGAAACACCATATATTTT
>few|TRBD1|15|TRBV2|TRBJ1-2
CASTPTGQANYGYTF
TGTGCCAGCACTCCGACAGGGCAAGCTAACTATGGCTACACCTTC
>NA|NA|15|TRBV18|TRBJ2-7
CASSPRSDSSYEQYF
TGTGCCAGCTCACCACGGTCCGACAGTTCCTACGAGCAGTACTTC
>NA|NA|14|TRBV5-4|TRBJ2-5
CASRQTGAQETQYF
TGTGCCAGCAGACAAACGGGAGCCCAAGAGACCCAGTACTTC
>few|TRBD1|15|TRBV7-2|TRBJ1-1
CASSHRTGAGTEAFF
TGTGCCAGCAGCCACCGGACAGGGGCCGGCACTGAAGCTTTCTTT
>once|TRBD1|17|TRBV4-1|TRBJ2-2
CASSQDEYRGRRGELFF
TGCGCCAGCAGCCAAGATGAGTACAGGGGCAGGAGGGGGGAGCTGTTTTTT
>NA|NA|15|TRBV5-6|TRBJ1-5
CASSQGSYSNQPQHF
TGTGCCAGCAGCCAGGGTTCTTATAGCAATCAGCCCCAGCATTTT
>NA|NA|16|TRBV7-2|TRBJ2-6
CASSPDATSGANVLTF
TGTGCCAGCAGCCCCGACGCGACCTCTGGGGCCAACGTCCTGACTTTC
>NA|NA|12|TRBV29-1|TRBJ1-2
CSVVGGGYGYTF
TGCAGCGTCGTGGGAGGTGGCTATGGCTACACCTTC
>once|TRBD1|15|TRBV6-1|TRBJ1-5
CASSVRQGANQPQHF
TGTGCCAGCAGTGTCCGACAGGGTGCCAATCAGCCCCAGCATTTT
>medium-sized|NA|13|TRBV10-3|TRBJ1-2
CAINTDRYYGYTF
TGTGCCATCAATACGGACAGATACTATGGCTACACCTTC
>NA|NA|14|TRBV2|TRBJ2-7
CASRGRQATYEQYF
TGTGCCAGCAGGGGAAGACAGGCCACCTACGAGCAGTACTTC
>few|NA|14|TRBV7-2|TRBJ1-2
CASSPWDIYSGYTF
TGTGCCAGCAGCCCCTGGGACATCTATTCAGGCTACACCTTC
>NA|TRBD1|14|TRBV5-8|TRBJ1-1
CASSPDDRDTEAFF
TGTGCCAGCAGCCCCGATGACAGGGACACTGAAGCTTTCTTT
>NA|NA|11|TRBV5-4|TRBJ2-1
CASSSQGLPFF
TGTGCCAGCAGCTCACAGGGCTTGCCGTTCTTC
>NA|TRBD1|16|TRBV6-1|TRBJ1-2
CASSEALGQLNYGYTF
TGTGCCAGCAGTGAAGCCCTGGGACAGCTGAACTATGGCTACACCTTC
>large|TRBD2|16|TRBV9|TRBJ2-5
CASSDRTSGPQETQYF
TGTGCCAGCAGCGATCGGACTAGCGGGCCACAAGAGACCCAGTACTTC
>once|TRBD2|16|TRBV5-1|TRBJ2-7
CASSLELAGGPGEQYF
TGCGCCAGCAGCTTGGAACTAGCGGGAGGGCCGGGCGAGCAGTACTTC